This TCR beta chain was identified during a study of post-analysis software for immune sequencing data. Tagging with unique molecular identifiers was a feature of the TCR beta cDNA libraries. With about 1 to 11 million T cells as the source, 540,000 or so cDNA molecules resulted. MiXCR, run by TCRdb on the PCR reads, gives a single entry per CDR3 protein. The repertoire holds 450,000 to 700,000 distinct CDR3 sequences, with about 40% as singletons. Study-wide points: Patients showed TRBV5-6, TRBV5-1 and TRBV20-1 among roughly 5 TRBV segments more frequent than in controls. Co-batched samples clustered tightly together by F measure. Normalized Chao1 diversity was significantly lower in multiple sclerosis patients than in controls.

V was shortened by 6 bases and J by 8 bases, with 16 bases between the two germline ends. The CDR3 has 13 amino acids. This clonotype was recorded a few times. The antigen is unknown. The sequence was obtained from a girl aged 10 to 17 with multiple sclerosis. The sample was blood. The rearrangement uses TRBV12-3 or TRBV12-4 and TRBJ1-2, with a weak D call TRBD1 (6 bases). This chain's CDR3 is CASSGGARGGYTF. For the CDR3, the DNA is TGTGCCAGCAGCGGGGGGGCCCGAGGCGGCTACACCTTC.